The present entry profiles one TCR beta chain with its context. Other nucleotide sequences from this sample produce the same CDR3. The data originate from a study of OX40 agonist ivuxolimab in advanced cancers. Overall study: Three patients got partial responses; one had hepatocellular carcinoma and two had cutaneous melanoma.

The CDR3 consists of 13 residues. The germline CDR1 and CDR2 sequences are GTSNPN and SVGIG (reference sequence). V gave up 0 bases and J gave up 8 bases, with 13 bases separating them. Clones were read by immunoSEQ multiplex PCR, and TCRdb kept only the in-frame ones, dropping some. Of about 73,000 clones in the sample, about 88% are singletons; the top ten hold more than 2%. The chain carries TRBV30 and TRBJ1-2, with D uncertain. The specimen comprised CD4+ or CD8+ T cells sorted from blood, sampled in a trial of the OX40 agonist ivuxolimab. The receptor was derived from an adult with an advanced solid tumor such as melanoma, head and neck, liver or kidney cancer. As DNA, the CDR3 is TGTGCCTGGAGTGTAGGGCGGGTGGGGGGCTACACCTTC. As protein: CAWSVGRVGGYTF.